This T cell receptor beta chain was identified during a study of shared clonotypes between healthy human individuals. With respect to this clone: Its antigen is undetermined.

Study-wide results and caveats: At large depth, rarefaction still showed sorted-subset sequencing to be incomplete. Naive subsets generally exceeded memory subsets in estimated richness.

Sequencing used immunoSEQ multiplex PCR; TCRdb keeps in-frame clones, though not all of them. The sample lists millions of clones; roughly 95% were seen once. Naive CD8 cells were CD45RO-negative, positively selected for CCR7, excluding terminally differentiated effector memory CD45RA+ cells. Donors were healthy HIV-negative adults without recently reported acute infections or vaccinations. This receptor was obtained from a man aged 18 to 30 in good health. Sequenced: naive CD8+ T cells sorted from blood.

This CDR3 reads CASSDQGYSNQPQHF. The CDR3 DNA reads as TGTGCCAGCAGTGACCAGGGATATAGCAATCAGCCCCAGCATTTT. This chain joins TRBV2 and TRBJ1-5; D is possibly TRBD1 (5 bases). The CDR3 runs 15 residues. Germline V CDR1 and CDR2: SNHLY, FYNNEI. Trimming took off 3 bases at V and 0 bases at J, with 9 bases between the two ends.